This T cell receptor (beta chain) appears in the sequencing data of a study of blood T cell repertoires in COVID-19 (dated by TCRdb to the early 2020s). For context, the study as a whole: Collaborator samples came from the United States, Italy and Spain and covered acute and convalescent phases of COVID-19. The prospective study material was composed of cDNA or gDNA derived from T cells, B-cell-depleted T cells, or PBMCs. Deeply sampled blood TCRbeta repertoires from subjects exposed to, actively infected with, or recovered from COVID-19 were included in the dataset. The repertoires were released in a freely available public database intended as a resource for research on the immune response to SARS-CoV-2. The samples were drawn from two sources: the first 160 participants of the ongoing ImmuneRACE study, and fewer than 1,500 subjects contributed by 6 global collaborators. Nearly every sample came with metadata listing a de-identified subject ID, COVID-19 status, age in years and sex. Where available, HLA class I and class II types were taken from metadata supplied by the sample provider and were not determined by assay-based typing. What the authors observed across the whole study: How much clinical and demographic metadata was included differed by source and by participant, and the metadata was provided uncurated.

Whole blood was collected in K2EDTA tubes by collaborating institutions according to the institutions' own protocols. For TCRbeta analysis, collaborator samples were shipped as frozen whole blood, as isolated PBMCs, or as DNA extracted from either sample type. This clone has just a few counts. It lacks a known antigen. Base qualities are not at hand, and no much larger clone is one base apart. Including cysteine and phenylalanine, the CDR3 has 15 amino acids. The sequence is cut down to CDR3 DNA, 45 bases in frame from base 1. V trim: 5 bases; J trim: 2 bases; unmatched bases: 5. From a lookup of the germline V gene, CDR1 and CDR2 are MDHEN and SYDVKM. TCRbeta CDR3 regions were amplified from genomic DNA by means of the immunoSEQ Assay, a bias-controlled multiplex PCR. Regarding the original processing steps: The number of nucleated cells in each sample was estimated from the amplification of reference gene primers within the assay. Sequence reads were collapsed and filtered to measure the absolute abundance of every unique TCRbeta CDR3 rearrangement. For each sample, productive Simpson clonality was calculated by taking the square root of Simpson's diversity index across productive rearrangements. TCRdb obtained this table from immuneACCESS and retained in-frame rearrangements with V and J assigned. These tables miss some clones; where compared with another copy, unresolved V genes account for less than half of the shortfall, and the remainder is unexplained. That table supplies the V and J calls and clone size; D and trimming were determined from the DNA. This sample has fewer than 120,000 clones in its table, and around three quarters of those were observed once. The top ten clones comprise less than 10% of the sample.

The chain was built from TRBV28 and TRBJ1-2, with 10 bases matching TRBD1. Sequenced sample: peripheral blood. The sequence came from a woman aged 55-75 years with acute or convalescent COVID-19. The bases read TGTGCCAGCAGTCCCGGACAGGGGGGAAACTATGGCTACACCTTC. This sequence encodes CASSPGQGGNYGYTF.